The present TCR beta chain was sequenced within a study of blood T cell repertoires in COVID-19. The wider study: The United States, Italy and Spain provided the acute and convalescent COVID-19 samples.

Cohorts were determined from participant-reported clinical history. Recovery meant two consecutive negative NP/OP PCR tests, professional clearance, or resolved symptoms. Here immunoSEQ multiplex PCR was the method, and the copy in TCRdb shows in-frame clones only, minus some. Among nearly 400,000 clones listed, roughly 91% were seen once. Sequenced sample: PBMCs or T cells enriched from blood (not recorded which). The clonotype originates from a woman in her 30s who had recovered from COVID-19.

This CDR3 reads CASSFPGVSAFF. CDR3 bases: TGTGCCAGCAGTTTCCCGGGAGTTAGTGCTTTCTTT. The chain employs TRBV12-3 or TRBV12-4 and TRBJ1-1; no clear D. The CDR3 sequence is 12 residues long. The V end lost 3 bases, the J end lost 11 bases, and 13 bases lay between the germline ends.